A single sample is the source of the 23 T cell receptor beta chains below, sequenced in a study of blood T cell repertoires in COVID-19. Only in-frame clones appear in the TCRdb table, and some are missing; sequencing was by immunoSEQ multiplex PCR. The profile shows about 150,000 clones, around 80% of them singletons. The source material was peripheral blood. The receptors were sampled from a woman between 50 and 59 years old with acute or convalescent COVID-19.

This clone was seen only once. The chain's CDR3 is CASSWGLAGVNEQFF. CDR3 sequence (DNA): TGTGCCAGCAGTTGGGGACTAGCGGGAGTGAATGAGCAGTTCTTC. The chain joins TRBV27 to TRBJ2-1; 14 positions match TRBD2. The J segment lost 7 bases and the V segment lost 4 bases, leaving 3 bases of the junction unmatched. Germline V gene sequence: CDR1 MNHEY, CDR2 SMNVEV (reference sequence). The CDR3 is 15 amino acids.

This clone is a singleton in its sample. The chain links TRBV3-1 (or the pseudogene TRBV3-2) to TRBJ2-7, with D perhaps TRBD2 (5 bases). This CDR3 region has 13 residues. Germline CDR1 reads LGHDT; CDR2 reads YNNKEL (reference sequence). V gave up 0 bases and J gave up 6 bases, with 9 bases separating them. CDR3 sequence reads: CASSQDWSGEQYF. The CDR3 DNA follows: TGTGCCAGCAGCCAAGATTGGAGCGGCGAGCAGTACTTC.

The CDR3 DNA reads as TGCGCCAGCAGCCAGCGAACGGGACATGATGAAAAACTGTTTTTT. This encodes CASSQRTGHDEKLFF. The rearrangement links TRBV4-3 to TRBJ1-4; TRBD1 is a possible D gene (6 bases). Germline assignment: CDR1 LGHNA and CDR2 YSLEER. V gave up 3 bases and J gave up 6 bases, with 14 bases separating them. The CDR3 is 15 amino acids.

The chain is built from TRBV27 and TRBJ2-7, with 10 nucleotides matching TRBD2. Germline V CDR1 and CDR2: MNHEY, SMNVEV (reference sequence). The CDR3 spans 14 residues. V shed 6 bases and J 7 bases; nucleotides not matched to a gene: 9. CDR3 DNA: TGTGCCAGCAGATTGGGACTAGCGACGGGAGAGCAGTACTTC. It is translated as CASRLGLATGEQYF.

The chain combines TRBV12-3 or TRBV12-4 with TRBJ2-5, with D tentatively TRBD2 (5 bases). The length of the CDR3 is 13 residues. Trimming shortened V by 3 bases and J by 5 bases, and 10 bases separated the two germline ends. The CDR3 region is CASSFQRTETQYF. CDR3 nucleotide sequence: TGTGCCAGCAGTTTCCAGCGGACGGAGACCCAGTACTTC.

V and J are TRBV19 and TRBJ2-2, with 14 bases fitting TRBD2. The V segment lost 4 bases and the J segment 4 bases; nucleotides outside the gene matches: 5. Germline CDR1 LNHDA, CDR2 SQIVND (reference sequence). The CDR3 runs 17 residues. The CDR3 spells CASSTRTSGRITGELFF. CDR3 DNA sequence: TGTGCCAGTAGTACCCGGACTAGCGGGAGGATCACCGGGGAGCTGTTTTTT.

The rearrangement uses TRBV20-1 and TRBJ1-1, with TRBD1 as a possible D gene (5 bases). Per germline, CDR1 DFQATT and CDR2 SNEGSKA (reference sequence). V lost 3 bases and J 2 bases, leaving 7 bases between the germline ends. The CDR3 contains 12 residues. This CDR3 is CSASQGNTEAFF. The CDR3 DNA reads TGCAGTGCTAGTCAGGGAAACACTGAAGCTTTCTTT.

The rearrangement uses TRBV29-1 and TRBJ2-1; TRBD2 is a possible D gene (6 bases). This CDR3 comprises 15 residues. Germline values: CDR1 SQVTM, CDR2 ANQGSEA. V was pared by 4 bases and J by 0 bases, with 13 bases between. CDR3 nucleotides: TGCAGCGTTGCTAGAATCGGGGGCTCCTACAATGAGCAGTTCTTC. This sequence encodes CSVARIGGSYNEQFF.

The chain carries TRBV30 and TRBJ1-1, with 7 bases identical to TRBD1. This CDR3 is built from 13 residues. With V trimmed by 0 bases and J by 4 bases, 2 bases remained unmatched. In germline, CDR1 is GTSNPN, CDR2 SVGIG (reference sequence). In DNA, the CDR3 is TGTGCCTGGAGTGTAAGGGGGCTCACTGAAGCTTTCTTT. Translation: CAWSVRGLTEAFF.

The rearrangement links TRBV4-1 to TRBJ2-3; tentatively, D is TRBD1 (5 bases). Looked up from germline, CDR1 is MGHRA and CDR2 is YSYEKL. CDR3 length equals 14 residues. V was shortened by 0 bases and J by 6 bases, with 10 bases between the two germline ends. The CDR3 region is CASSQDPGRDTQYF. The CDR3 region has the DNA TGCGCCAGCAGCCAAGATCCAGGGCGGGATACGCAGTATTTT.

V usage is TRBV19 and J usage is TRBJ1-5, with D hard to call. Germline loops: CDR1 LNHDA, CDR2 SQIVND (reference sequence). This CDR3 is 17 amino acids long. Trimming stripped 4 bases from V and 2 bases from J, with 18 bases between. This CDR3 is CASSRIGRVRGNQPQHF. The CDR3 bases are TGTGCCAGTAGTAGGATAGGAAGGGTGAGGGGCAATCAGCCCCAGCATTTT.

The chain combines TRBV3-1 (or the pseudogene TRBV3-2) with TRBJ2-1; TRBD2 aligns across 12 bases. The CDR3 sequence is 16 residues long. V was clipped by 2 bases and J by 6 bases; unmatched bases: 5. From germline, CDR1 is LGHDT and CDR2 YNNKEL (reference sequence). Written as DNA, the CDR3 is TGTGCCAGCAGCCAAACCGGGACTAGCGGGTCCAATGAGCAGTTCTTC. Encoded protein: CASSQTGTSGSNEQFF.

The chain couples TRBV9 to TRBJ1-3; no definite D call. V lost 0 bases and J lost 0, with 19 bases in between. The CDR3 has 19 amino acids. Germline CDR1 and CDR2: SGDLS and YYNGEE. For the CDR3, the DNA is TGTGCCAGCAGCGTAGGAAATTTGCGGGCCCACTCCTCTGGAAACACCATATATTTT. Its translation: CASSVGNLRAHSSGNTIYF.

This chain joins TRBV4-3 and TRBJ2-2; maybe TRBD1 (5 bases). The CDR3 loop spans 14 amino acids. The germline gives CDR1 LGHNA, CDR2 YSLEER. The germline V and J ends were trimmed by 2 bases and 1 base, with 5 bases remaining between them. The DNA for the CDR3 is TGCGCCAGCAGCCAAACAGGGAACACCGGGGAGCTGTTTTTT. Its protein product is CASSQTGNTGELFF.

CDR3 sequence reads: CASRDTANYGYTF. The CDR3 coding sequence is TGTGCCAGTAGAGACACAGCTAACTATGGCTACACCTTC. The chain is built from TRBV19 and TRBJ1-2; no firm D call. The germline CDR1 and CDR2 sequences are LNHDA and SQIVND (reference sequence). Deletions cut 6 bases from V and 0 bases from J, with 8 bases between. The CDR3 contains 13 residues.

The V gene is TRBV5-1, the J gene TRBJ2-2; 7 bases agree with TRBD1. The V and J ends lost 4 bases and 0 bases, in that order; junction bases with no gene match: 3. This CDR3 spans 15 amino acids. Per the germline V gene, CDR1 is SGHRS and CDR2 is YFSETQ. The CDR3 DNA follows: TGCGCCAGCAGCAAGGGACAGACGAACACCGGGGAGCTGTTTTTT. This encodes CASSKGQTNTGELFF.

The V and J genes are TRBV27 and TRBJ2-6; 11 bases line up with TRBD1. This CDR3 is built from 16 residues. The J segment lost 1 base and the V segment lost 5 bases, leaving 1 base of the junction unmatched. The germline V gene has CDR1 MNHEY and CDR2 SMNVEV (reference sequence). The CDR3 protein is CASSRDRGSGANVLTF. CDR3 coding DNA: TGTGCCAGCAGTAGGGACAGGGGGTCTGGGGCCAACGTCCTGACTTTC.

The CDR3 loop is CASSSRPRADTQYF. The CDR3 DNA is TGTGCCAGCAGTTCCCGCCCCCGCGCAGATACGCAGTATTTT. This chain links TRBV6-2 or TRBV6-3 with TRBJ2-3; D is uncertain. Germline values: CDR1 MNHEY, CDR2 SVGEGT. Trimming took off 4 bases at V and 4 bases at J, with 12 bases between the two ends. The CDR3 has 14 amino acids.

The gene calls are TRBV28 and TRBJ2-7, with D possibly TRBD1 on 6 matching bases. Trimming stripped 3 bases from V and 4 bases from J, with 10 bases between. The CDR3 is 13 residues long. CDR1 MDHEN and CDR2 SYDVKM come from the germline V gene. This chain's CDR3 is CASSFAGVYEQYF. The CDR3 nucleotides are TGTGCCAGCAGTTTCGCAGGGGTATACGAGCAGTACTTC.

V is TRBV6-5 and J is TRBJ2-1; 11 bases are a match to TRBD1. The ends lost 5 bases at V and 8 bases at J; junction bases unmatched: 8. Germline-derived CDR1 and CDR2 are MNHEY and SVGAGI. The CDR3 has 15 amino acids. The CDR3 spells CASSIRDRGIYEQFF. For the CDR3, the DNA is TGTGCCAGCAGTATCCGGGACAGGGGGATTTATGAGCAGTTCTTC.

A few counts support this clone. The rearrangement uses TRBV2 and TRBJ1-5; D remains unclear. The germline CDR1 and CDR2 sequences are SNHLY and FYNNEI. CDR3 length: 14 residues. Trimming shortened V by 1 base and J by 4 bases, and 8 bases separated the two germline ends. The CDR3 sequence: CASSEDGPNQPQHF. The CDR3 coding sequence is TGTGCCAGCAGTGAAGATGGCCCGAATCAGCCCCAGCATTTT.

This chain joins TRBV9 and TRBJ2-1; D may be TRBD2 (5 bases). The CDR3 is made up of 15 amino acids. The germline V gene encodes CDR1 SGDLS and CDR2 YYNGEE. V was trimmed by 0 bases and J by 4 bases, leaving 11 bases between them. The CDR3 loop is CASSVDGSVYNEQFF. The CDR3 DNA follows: TGTGCCAGCAGCGTAGATGGTAGCGTGTACAATGAGCAGTTCTTC.

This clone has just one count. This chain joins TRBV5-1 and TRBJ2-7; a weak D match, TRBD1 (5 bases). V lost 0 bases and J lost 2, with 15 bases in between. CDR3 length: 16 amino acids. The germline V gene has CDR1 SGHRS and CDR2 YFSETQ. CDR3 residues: CASSLAVGRATYEQYF. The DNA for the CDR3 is TGCGCCAGCAGCTTGGCCGTTGGCAGGGCAACCTACGAGCAGTACTTC. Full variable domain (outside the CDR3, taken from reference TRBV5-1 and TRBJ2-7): KAGVTQTPRYLIKTRGQQVTLSCSPISGHRSVSWYQQTPGQGLQFLFEYFSETQRNKGNFPGRFSGRQFSNSRSEMNVSTLELGDSALYLCASSLAVGRATYEQYFGPGTRLTVT.